Included here is one T cell receptor beta chain sequence, with context. The data were obtained in a study of technical replicates of blood from four donors. TCRdb's copy holds only in-frame clones and misses some; the assay was immunoSEQ multiplex PCR. The sample carries more than 65,000 clones, nearly 96% recorded once. The junction had 13 bases not matched to a gene; V was cut back by 8 bases and J by 10 bases. The CDR3 is 15 amino acids. Germline V gives CDR1 SGHAT, CDR2 FQNNGV. This receptor was obtained from a human donor in good health. Sequences were obtained from T cells isolated from PBMCs. The chain combines TRBV11-2 with TRBJ2-1; TRBD2 aligns across 11 bases. For the CDR3, the DNA is TGTGCCAGCCGAGCGACTAGCGGGGCCTCGTTCGAGCAGTTCTTC. Protein product: CASRATSGASFEQFF.